This T cell receptor (beta chain) was recovered during a study of OX40 agonist ivuxolimab in advanced cancers. V lost 1 base and J lost 5, with 14 bases in between. The germline V gene has CDR1 LGHNA and CDR2 YNFKEQ. There are 16 residues in the CDR3. Only in-frame clones appear in the TCRdb table, and some are missing; sequencing was by immunoSEQ multiplex PCR. The table includes roughly 100,000 clones, around 87% detected once. Specimen: CD4+ or CD8+ T cells sorted from blood, collected in a trial of the OX40 agonist ivuxolimab. This chain joins TRBV4-2 and TRBJ2-2, with D hard to call. This receptor was identified in an adult with an advanced solid tumor such as melanoma, head and neck, liver or kidney cancer. This chain's CDR3 is CASSQVPTLGTGELFF. The CDR3 nucleotides are TGTGCCAGCAGCCAAGTTCCGACCCTCGGGACCGGGGAGCTGTTTTTT.